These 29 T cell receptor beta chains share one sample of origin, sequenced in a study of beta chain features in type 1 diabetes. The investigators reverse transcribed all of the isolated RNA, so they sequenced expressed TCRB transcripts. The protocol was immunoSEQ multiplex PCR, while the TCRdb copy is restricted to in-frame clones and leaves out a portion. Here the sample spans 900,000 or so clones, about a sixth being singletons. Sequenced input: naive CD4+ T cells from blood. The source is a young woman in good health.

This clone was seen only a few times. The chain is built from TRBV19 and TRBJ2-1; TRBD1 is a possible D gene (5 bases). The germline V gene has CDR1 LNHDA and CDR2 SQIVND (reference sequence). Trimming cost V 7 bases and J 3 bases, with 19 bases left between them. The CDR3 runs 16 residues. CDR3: CASTSLGQANYNEQFF. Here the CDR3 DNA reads TGTGCCAGTACCTCCCTGGGGCAGGCCAACTACAATGAGCAGTTCTTC.

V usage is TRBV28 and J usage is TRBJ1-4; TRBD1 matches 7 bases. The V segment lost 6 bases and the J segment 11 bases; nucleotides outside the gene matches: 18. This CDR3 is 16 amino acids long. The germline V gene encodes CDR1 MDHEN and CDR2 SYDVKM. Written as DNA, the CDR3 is TGTGCCAGCAGACTTGGACAGGCTCACACGACTGGGAAACTGTTTTTT. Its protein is CASRLGQAHTTGKLFF.

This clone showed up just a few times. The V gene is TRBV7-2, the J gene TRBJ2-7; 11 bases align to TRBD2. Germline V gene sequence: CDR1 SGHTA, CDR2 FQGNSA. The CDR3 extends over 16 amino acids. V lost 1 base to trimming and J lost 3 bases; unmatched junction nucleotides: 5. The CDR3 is CASSLVVAGGVYEQYF. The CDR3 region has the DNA TGTGCCAGCAGCTTAGTGGTAGCGGGAGGGGTCTACGAGCAGTACTTC.

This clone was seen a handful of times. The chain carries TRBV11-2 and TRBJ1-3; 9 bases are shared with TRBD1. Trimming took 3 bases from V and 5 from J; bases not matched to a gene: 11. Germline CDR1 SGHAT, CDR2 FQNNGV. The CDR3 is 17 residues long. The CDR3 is CASSFLAGTGTRNTIYF. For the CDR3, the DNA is TGTGCCAGCAGCTTCCTAGCCGGGACAGGGACCCGAAACACCATATATTTT. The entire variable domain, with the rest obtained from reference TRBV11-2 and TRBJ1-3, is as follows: EAGVAQSPRYKIIEKRQSVAFWCNPISGHATLYWYQQILGQGPKLLIQFQNNGVVDDSQLPKDRFSAERLKGVDSTLKIQPAKLEDSAVYLCASSFLAGTGTRNTIYFGEGSWLTVV.

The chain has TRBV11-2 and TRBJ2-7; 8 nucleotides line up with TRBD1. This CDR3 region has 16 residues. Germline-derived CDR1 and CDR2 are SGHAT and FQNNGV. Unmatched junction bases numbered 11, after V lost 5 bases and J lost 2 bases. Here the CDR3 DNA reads TGTGCCAGCAGCCGATTCTTGGGACAGGCCACCTACGAGCAGTACTTC. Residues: CASSRFLGQATYEQYF.

In DNA form, the CDR3 reads TGTGCCAGCAGCTTCCCGGCGGGCACAGATACGCAGTATTTT. As protein: CASSFPAGTDTQYF. The chain recombines TRBV5-4 with TRBJ2-3; D is uncertain. V gave up 2 bases and J gave up 1 base, with 8 bases separating them. CDR1 is SGHNT and CDR2 is YYREEE in the germline V gene (reference sequence). The CDR3 length is 14 residues.

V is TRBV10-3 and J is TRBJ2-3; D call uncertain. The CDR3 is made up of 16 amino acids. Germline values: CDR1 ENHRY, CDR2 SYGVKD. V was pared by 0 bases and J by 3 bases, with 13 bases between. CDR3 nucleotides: TGTGCCATCAGTGAGTCAACAGTTAGACGGACAGATACGCAGTATTTT. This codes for CAISESTVRRTDTQYF.

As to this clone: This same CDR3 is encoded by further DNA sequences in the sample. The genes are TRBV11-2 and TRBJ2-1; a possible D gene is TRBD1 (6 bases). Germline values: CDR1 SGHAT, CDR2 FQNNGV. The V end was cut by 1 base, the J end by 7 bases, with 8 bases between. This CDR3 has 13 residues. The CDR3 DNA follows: TGTGCCAGCAGCTTAGGGGGGCTGAATGAGCAGTTCTTC. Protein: CASSLGGLNEQFF.

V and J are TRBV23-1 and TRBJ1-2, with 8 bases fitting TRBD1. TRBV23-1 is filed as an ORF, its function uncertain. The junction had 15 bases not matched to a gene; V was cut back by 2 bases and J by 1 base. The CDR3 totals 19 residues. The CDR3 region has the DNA TGCGCCAGCAGTCAAACCAACGCTTCGGACAGGGCAAGTAACTATGGCTACACCTTC. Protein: CASSQTNASDRASNYGYTF.

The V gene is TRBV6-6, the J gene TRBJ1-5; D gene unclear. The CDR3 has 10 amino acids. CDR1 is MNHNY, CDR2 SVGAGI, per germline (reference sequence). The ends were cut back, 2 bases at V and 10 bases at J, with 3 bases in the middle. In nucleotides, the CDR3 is TGTGCCAGCAGTTACGCTCCCCAGCATTTT. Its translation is CASSYAPQHF.

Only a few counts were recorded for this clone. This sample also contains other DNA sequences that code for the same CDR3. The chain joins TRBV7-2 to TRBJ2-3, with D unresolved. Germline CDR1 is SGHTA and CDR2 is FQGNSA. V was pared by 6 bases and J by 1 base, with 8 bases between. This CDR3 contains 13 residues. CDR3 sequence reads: CASSASGTDTQYF. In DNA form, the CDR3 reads TGTGCCAGCAGTGCTTCCGGCACAGATACGCAGTATTTT.

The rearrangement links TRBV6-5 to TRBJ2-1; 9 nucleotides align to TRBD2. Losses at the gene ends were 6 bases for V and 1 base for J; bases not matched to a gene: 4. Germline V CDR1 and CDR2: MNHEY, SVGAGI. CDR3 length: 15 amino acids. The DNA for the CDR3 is TGTGCCAGCAGCCTGACTAGCGGATCCTACAATGAGCAGTTCTTC. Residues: CASSLTSGSYNEQFF.

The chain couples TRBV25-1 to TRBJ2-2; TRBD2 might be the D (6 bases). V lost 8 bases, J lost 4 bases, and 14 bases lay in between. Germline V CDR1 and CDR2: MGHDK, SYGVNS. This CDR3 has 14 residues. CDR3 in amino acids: CASRGWAGTGELFF. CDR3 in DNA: TGTGCCAGCCGGGGGTGGGCAGGCACCGGGGAGCTGTTTTTT.

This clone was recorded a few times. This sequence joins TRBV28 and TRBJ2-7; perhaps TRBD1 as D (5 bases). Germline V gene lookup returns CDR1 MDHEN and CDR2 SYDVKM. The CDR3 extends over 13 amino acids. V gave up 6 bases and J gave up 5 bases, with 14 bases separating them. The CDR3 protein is CASSRVPRNEQYF. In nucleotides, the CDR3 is TGTGCCAGCAGCAGGGTACCGCGGAACGAGCAGTACTTC. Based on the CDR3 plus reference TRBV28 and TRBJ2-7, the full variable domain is DVKVTQSSRYLVKRTGEKVFLECVQDMDHENMFWYRQDPGLGLRLIYFSYDVKMKEKGDIPEGYSVSREKKERFSLILESASTNQTSMYLCASSRVPRNEQYFGPGTRLTVT.

The CDR3 sequence: CASSYFSGKNTDTQYF. CDR3 nucleotide sequence: TGTGCCAGCAGTTACTTTTCGGGCAAAAATACAGATACGCAGTATTTT. The chain uses TRBV6-5 and TRBJ2-3, with D uncertain. V was clipped by 1 base and J by 3 bases, with 14 bases between them. Germline loops: CDR1 MNHEY, CDR2 SVGAGI. This CDR3 comprises 16 residues.

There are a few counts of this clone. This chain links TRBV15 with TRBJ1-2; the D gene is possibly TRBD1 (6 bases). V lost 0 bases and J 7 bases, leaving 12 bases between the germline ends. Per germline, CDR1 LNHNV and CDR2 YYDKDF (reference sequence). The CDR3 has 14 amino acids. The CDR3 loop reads CATSRDDRRSGYTF. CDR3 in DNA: TGTGCCACCAGCAGAGACGACAGGAGAAGTGGCTACACCTTC.

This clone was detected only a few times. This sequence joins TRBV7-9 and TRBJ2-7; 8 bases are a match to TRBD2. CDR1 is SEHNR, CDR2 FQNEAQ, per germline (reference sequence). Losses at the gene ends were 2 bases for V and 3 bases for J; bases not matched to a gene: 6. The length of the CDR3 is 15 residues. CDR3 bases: TGTGCCAGCAGCTTACCATGGCTAGCGGGCTACGAGCAGTACTTC. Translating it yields CASSLPWLAGYEQYF.

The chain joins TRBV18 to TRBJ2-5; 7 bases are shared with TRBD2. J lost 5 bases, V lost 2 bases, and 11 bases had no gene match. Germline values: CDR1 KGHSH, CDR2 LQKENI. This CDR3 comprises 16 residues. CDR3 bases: TGTGCCAGCTCACCATGGGAGTCGGGGGGTGTCGAGACCCAGTACTTC. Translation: CASSPWESGGVETQYF.

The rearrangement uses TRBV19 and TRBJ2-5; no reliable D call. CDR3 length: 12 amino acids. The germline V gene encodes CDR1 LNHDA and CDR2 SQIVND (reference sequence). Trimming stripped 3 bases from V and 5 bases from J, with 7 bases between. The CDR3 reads CASSIIGETQYF. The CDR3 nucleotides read TGTGCCAGTAGTATTATCGGGGAGACCCAGTACTTC. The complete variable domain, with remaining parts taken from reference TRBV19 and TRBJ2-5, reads DGGITQSPKYLFRKEGQNVTLSCEQNLNHDAMYWYRQDPGQGLRLIYYSQIVNDFQKGDIAEGYSVSREKKESFPLTVTSAQKNPTAFYLCASSIIGETQYFGPGTRLLVL.

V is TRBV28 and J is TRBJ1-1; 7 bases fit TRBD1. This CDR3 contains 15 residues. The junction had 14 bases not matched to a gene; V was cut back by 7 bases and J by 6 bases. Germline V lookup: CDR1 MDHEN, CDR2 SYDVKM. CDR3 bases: TGTGCCAGCACCCAATGGACAGGAGGGACCTCTGAAGCTTTCTTT. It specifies CASTQWTGGTSEAFF.

CDR3 residues: CATTSQGGHNEQFF. The DNA for the CDR3 is TGTGCCACCACCTCCCAGGGCGGACACAATGAGCAGTTCTTC. The rearrangement links TRBV10-3 to TRBJ2-1, with D tentatively TRBD1 (5 bases). The V gene lost 10 bases and the J gene lost 5 bases, with 18 bases spanning the gap. This CDR3 region has 14 residues. CDR1 is ENHRY and CDR2 is SYGVKD in the germline V gene.

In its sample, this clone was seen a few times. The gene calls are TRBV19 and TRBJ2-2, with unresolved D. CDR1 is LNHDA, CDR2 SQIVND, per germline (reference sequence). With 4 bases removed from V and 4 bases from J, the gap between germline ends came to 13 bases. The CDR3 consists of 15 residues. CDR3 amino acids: CASSRVVRATGELFF. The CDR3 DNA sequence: TGTGCCAGTAGTAGGGTGGTTCGTGCCACCGGGGAGCTGTTTTTT.

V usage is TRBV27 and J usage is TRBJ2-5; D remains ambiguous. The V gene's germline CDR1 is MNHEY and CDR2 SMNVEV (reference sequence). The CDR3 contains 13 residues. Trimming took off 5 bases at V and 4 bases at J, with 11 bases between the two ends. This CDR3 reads CASSRIDRETQYF. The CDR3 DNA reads TGTGCCAGCAGTCGGATCGACCGAGAGACCCAGTACTTC.

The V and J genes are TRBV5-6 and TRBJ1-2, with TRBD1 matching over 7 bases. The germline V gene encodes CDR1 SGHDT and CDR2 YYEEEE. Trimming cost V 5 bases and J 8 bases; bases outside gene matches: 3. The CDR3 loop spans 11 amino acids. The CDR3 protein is CASRRQGGYTF. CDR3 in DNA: TGTGCCAGCAGGCGACAGGGAGGCTACACCTTC. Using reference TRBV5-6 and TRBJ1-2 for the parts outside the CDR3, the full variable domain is DAGVTQSPTHLIKTRGQQVTLRCSPKSGHDTVSWYQQALGQGPQFIFQYYEEEERQRGNFPDRFSGHQFPNYSSELNVNALLLGDSALYLCASRRQGGYTFGSGTRLTVV.

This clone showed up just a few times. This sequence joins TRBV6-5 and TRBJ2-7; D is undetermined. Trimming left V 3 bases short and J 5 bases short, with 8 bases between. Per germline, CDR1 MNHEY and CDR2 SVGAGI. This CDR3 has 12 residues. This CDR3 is CASSYSGDEQYF. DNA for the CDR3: TGTGCCAGCAGTTATAGTGGGGACGAGCAGTACTTC.

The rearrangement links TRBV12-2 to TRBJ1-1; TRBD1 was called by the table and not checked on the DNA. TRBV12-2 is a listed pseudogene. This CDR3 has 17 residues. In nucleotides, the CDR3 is TGTGCAAGTCGCTTCCCCGGACAGGTGTATAGGAACACTGAAGCTTTCTTT. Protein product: CASRFPGQVYRNTEAFF.

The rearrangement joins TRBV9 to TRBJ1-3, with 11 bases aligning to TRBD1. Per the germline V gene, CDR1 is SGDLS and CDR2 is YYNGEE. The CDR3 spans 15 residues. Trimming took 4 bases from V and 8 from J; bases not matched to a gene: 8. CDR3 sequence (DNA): TGTGCCAGCAGCAGACGGGGACAGGGGGTAGACACCATATATTTT. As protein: CASSRRGQGVDTIYF.

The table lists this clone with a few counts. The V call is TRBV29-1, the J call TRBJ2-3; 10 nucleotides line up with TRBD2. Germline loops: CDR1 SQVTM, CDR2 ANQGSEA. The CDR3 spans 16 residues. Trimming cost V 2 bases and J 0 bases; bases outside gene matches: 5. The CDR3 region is CSVEILAGASTDTQYF. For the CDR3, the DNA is TGCAGCGTTGAAATCCTAGCGGGAGCTAGCACAGATACGCAGTATTTT.

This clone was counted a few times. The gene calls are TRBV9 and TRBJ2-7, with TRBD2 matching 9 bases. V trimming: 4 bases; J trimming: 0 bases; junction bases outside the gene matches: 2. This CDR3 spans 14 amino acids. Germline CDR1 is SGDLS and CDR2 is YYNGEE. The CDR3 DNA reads TGTGCCAGCAGCTCTAGCGGGGACTCCTACGAGCAGTACTTC. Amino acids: CASSSSGDSYEQYF.